A single sample is the source of the 18 T cell receptor beta chains below, sequenced in a study of CD8+CD57+ T cells in acquired aplastic anemia. Flow cytometry had shown expanded CD8+CD57+ cells in the patients chosen for sequencing. The study profiled TCR beta VDJ and CDR3 using genomic DNA as template. From the reads, TCRdb called clonotypes with MiXCR, one entry per CDR3 protein. This table has more than 150,000 distinct CDR3 sequences, almost 50% appearing once. Sequenced material: sorted CD4+, CD8+, or CD8+CD57+ T cells (not recorded which) from PBMCs. The receptors were gathered from a human donor with aplastic anemia.

This clonotype has just a few counts. The V and J genes are TRBV28 and TRBJ1-6; D might be TRBD1 (5 bases). The V and J ends lost 5 bases and 6 bases respectively, with 11 bases between them. CDR3 size: 14 residues. Germline CDR1 reads MDHEN; CDR2 reads SYDVKM. The CDR3 spells CASSPGRFNSPLHF. CDR3 DNA sequence: TGTGCCAGCAGTCCGGGACGGTTTAATTCACCCCTCCACTTT.

Here the CDR3 DNA reads TGTGCCAGCAGTCCCGAGGCGGGACTAGTGTACGAGCAGTACTTC. Translation gives CASSPEAGLVYEQYF. The J gene is TRBJ2-7, the V gene TRBV14; the match to TRBD2 covers 8 bases. Germline CDR1 and CDR2: SGHDN and FVKESK. Trimming cost V 6 bases and J 4 bases; bases outside gene matches: 11. The CDR3 totals 15 residues.

This clonotype occurred many times. The chain links TRBV6-5 to TRBJ1-2; D uncertain. The ends were cut back, 6 bases at V and 1 base at J, with 9 bases in the middle. There are 13 residues in the CDR3. Germline lookup yields CDR1 MNHEY and CDR2 SVGAGI. CDR3 DNA: TGTGCCAGCAGGGCCGACATTAACTATGGCTACACCTTC. Translating it yields CASRADINYGYTF.

This clonotype occurred many times. The chain combines TRBV11-3 with TRBJ2-7, with TRBD2 matching over 10 bases. CDR1 SGHNT and CDR2 YENEEA come from the germline V gene. The CDR3 is 14 amino acids. Losses at the gene ends were 2 bases for V and 7 bases for J; bases not matched to a gene: 5. The CDR3 is CASSLSGGAWEQYF. The CDR3 DNA sequence: TGTGCCAGCAGCTTAAGCGGGGGGGCCTGGGAGCAGTACTTC.

The rearrangement uses TRBV7-2 and TRBJ1-5; 7 positions agree with TRBD1. This CDR3 has 17 amino acids. Germline values: CDR1 SGHTA, CDR2 FQGNSA. V lost 0 bases and J lost 2; bases outside the gene matches: 7. CDR3 in DNA: TGTGCCAGCAGCTTAGCGCCCAGGGGGTCGGGCAATCAGCCCCAGCATTTT. Protein product: CASSLAPRGSGNQPQHF.

The CDR3 sequence is CASSFFGDTQYF. The CDR3 DNA follows: TGTGCCAGCAGTTTTTTTGGAGATACGCAGTATTTT. The rearrangement uses TRBV12-3 or TRBV12-4 and TRBJ2-3, with D unclear. V lost 3 bases and J 5 bases, leaving 6 bases between the germline ends. The CDR3 spans 12 residues.

The chain links TRBV19 to TRBJ2-7, with TRBD2 matching 7 bases. There are 14 residues in the CDR3. V was pared by 3 bases and J by 3 bases, with 5 bases of the junction left unmatched. Per germline, CDR1 LNHDA and CDR2 SQIVND (reference sequence). This CDR3 is CASSIQLASYEQYF. The CDR3, as DNA: TGTGCCAGTAGTATCCAACTAGCGAGCTACGAGCAGTACTTC.

This clonotype has more than one count but fewer than ten. The J gene is TRBJ1-1, the V gene TRBV18; D might be TRBD1 (5 bases). Germline V lookup: CDR1 KGHSH, CDR2 LQKENI. CDR3 length: 14 amino acids. V was trimmed by 3 bases and J by 5 bases, leaving 13 bases between them. DNA for the CDR3: TGTGCCAGCTCACCGCCAGGGAGGGGAACTGAAGCTTTCTTT. Translating gives CASSPPGRGTEAFF.

Comment on this clonotype: Since a much larger clone is just one base distant, this may be a read error. This chain links TRBV5-5 with TRBJ2-2; D remains unclear. This CDR3 is 14 amino acids long. The ends were cut back, 7 bases at V and 5 bases at J, with 15 bases in the middle. Germline loops: CDR1 SGHKS, CDR2 YYEKEE (reference sequence). The CDR3 protein is CASGSQVLTGELFF. In DNA form, the CDR3 reads TGTGCCAGCGGCTCACAAGTCCTGACCGGGGAGCTGTTTTTT.

This clonotype was seen a few times. This sequence joins TRBV25-1 and TRBJ2-7; TRBD1 matches at 8 bases. CDR3 length: 16 amino acids. Trimming cost V 6 bases and J 2 bases; bases outside gene matches: 12. Germline values: CDR1 MGHDK, CDR2 SYGVNS. The CDR3 here is CASRSHPGQETYEQYF. CDR3 nucleotide sequence: TGTGCCAGCAGATCCCACCCGGGACAGGAGACCTACGAGCAGTACTTC.

As for this clonotype: A read error is possible here, since a much larger clone lies one base away. Given the absence of the conserved phenylalanine or tryptophan at the CDR3 end, a read error is likely. The rearrangement uses TRBV5-4 and TRBJ1-2; TRBD1 might be the D (5 bases). Germline V gene data show CDR1 as SGHNT and CDR2 as YYREEE (reference sequence). CDR3 length equals 14 residues. Trimming pared 3 bases from V and 7 bases from J, leaving 16 bases between. The CDR3: CASSSQAGNPGYTL. Written as DNA, the CDR3 is TGTGCCAGCAGCTCCCAAGCAGGGAATCCTGGCTACACCCTC.

Many counts were recorded for this clonotype. The J gene is TRBJ1-6, the V gene TRBV6-1; possible D gene TRBD1, 5 bases. This CDR3 comprises 13 residues. Germline V gives CDR1 MNHNS, CDR2 SASEGT. The ends were cut back, 7 bases at V and 7 bases at J, with 11 bases in the middle. The CDR3 is CASTGHLNSPLHF. As DNA, the CDR3 is TGTGCCAGCACGGGGCACCTGAATTCACCCCTCCACTTT.

This clonotype occurred many times. The genes are TRBV7-8 and TRBJ2-1; no clear D. CDR1 is SGHVS and CDR2 is FQNEAQ in the germline V gene. V lost 5 bases, J lost 9 bases, and 11 bases lay in between. The CDR3 consists of 12 residues. CDR3 DNA sequence: TGTGCCAGCAGCCAGACGGGTTTTGAGCAGTTCTTC. Translation gives CASSQTGFEQFF.

The J gene is TRBJ2-7, the V gene TRBV7-9; D is perhaps TRBD1 (6 bases). The CDR3 contains 15 residues. The germline V gene has CDR1 SEHNR and CDR2 FQNEAQ (reference sequence). V was cut by 3 bases and J by 5 bases, with 17 bases left in between. The DNA of the CDR3 is TGTGCCAGCAGCTTTGCACAGGGACCGTTGGACGAGCAGTACTTC. Protein sequence: CASSFAQGPLDEQYF.

This clonotype was recorded at least ten times. The genes are TRBV11-2 and TRBJ2-7; 10 bases are shared with TRBD2. J gave up 2 bases and V 4 bases, and 14 bases lay outside the gene matches. The CDR3 runs to 18 residues. CDR1 and CDR2 (germline): SGHAT, FQNNGV. CDR3 protein: CASSSDLAGASPTYEQYF. In DNA, the CDR3 is TGTGCCAGCAGCTCAGATCTAGCGGGGGCGAGCCCGACCTACGAGCAGTACTTC.

CDR3 coding DNA: TGTGCCGGGCGACAGGGGGCCGGCGAGCAGTACTTC. This encodes CAGRQGAGEQYF. The gene calls are TRBV30 and TRBJ2-7; 10 bases align to TRBD1. The CDR3 is 12 residues long. Germline trimming cut 8 bases from V and 6 bases from J; bases unmatched to any gene: 7. Germline CDR1 is GTSNPN and CDR2 is SVGIG (reference sequence).

This clonotype was observed a handful of times. The chain is built from TRBV20-1 and TRBJ2-5, with TRBD1 as a possible D gene (6 bases). V was cut by 0 bases and J by 4 bases, with 15 bases left in between. CDR3 length: 15 residues. The germline gives CDR1 DFQATT, CDR2 SNEGSKA (reference sequence). The CDR3 here is CSARDYRQVGETQYF. For the CDR3, the DNA is TGCAGTGCTAGAGATTATCGACAGGTGGGAGAGACCCAGTACTTC.

The chain links TRBV2 to TRBJ2-3; D not resolved. Germline values: CDR1 SNHLY, CDR2 FYNNEI. The germline V and J ends were trimmed by 5 bases and 4 bases, with 16 bases remaining between them. This CDR3 has 15 residues. Here the CDR3 reads CASSRNSPQSDTQYF. CDR3 coding DNA: TGTGCCAGCAGTCGGAACTCTCCCCAGTCAGATACGCAGTATTTT.